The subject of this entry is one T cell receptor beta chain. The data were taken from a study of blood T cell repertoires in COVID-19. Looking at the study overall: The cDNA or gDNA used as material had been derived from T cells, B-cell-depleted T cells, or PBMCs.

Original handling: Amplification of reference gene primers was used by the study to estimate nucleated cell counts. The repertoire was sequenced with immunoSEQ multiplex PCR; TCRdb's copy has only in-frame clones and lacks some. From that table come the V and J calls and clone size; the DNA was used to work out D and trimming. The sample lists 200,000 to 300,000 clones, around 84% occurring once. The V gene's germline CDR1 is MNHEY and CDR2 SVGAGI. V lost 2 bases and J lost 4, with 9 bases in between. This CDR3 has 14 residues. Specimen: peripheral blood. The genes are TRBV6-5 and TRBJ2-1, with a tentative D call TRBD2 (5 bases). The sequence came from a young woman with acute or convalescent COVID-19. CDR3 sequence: CASSYQRPYNEQFF. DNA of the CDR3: TGTGCCAGCAGTTACCAGCGGCCATACAATGAGCAGTTCTTC.